This T cell receptor beta chain is drawn from a study of control samples from healthy donors and cancer patients. This table comes from immunoSEQ multiplex PCR, and its TCRdb copy is limited to in-frame clones, with some not included. The repertoire holds 200,000 to 250,000 clones, just under 95% seen once, with more than 1.3% in the top ten. This clone was seen just once. Germline V lookup: CDR1 SGHRS, CDR2 YFSETQ. This CDR3 is built from 11 residues. Trimming shortened V by 4 bases and J by 10 bases, and 11 bases separated the two germline ends. What was sequenced was blood. This clonotype originated in a man in his forties or fifties in good health. This chain uses TRBV5-1 with TRBJ1-1; D unresolved. In DNA, the CDR3 is TGCGCCAGCAGCCAGAACACTCCAGCTTTCTTT. This encodes CASSQNTPAFF.